The following is a T cell receptor beta chain sequence with its context. The data belong to a study of shared clonotypes between healthy human individuals. Germline V gene sequence: CDR1 MDHEN, CDR2 SYDVKM. The CDR3 extends over 15 amino acids. The V and J ends lost 6 bases and 5 bases, in that order; junction bases with no gene match: 7. Terminally differentiated effector memory CD45RA+ cells were excluded by CCR7 positive selection of CD45RO-negative cells. Those who donated were healthy HIV-negative adults, with no recent acute infections or vaccinations reported. For sorted subsets, 150 to 200 ng DNA per replicate equaled 33,000 or so T cell genomes. Some clones are missing from TCRdb's copy, which holds only in-frame ones; the method was immunoSEQ multiplex PCR. The table shows about 550,000 clones, with 95% to 96% occurring only once.

The chain carries TRBV28 and TRBJ2-1, with 10 positions matching TRBD2. The sample was naive CD8+ T cells sorted from blood. This clonotype was sampled from a woman aged 30 to 39 in good health. The CDR3 here is CASSPLAGGNNEQFF. The CDR3 DNA reads as TGTGCCAGCAGCCCGTTAGCGGGAGGAAACAATGAGCAGTTCTTC.